These T cell receptor beta chains were read from a single sample in a study of response to subunit inactivated influenza vaccine. TCRdb reprocessed the RT-PCR reads with MiXCR, giving one entry per CDR3 protein. The sample holds about 570,000 distinct CDR3 sequences; 11% are singletons and the top ten take 11%. A further study also used this sample, focusing on T cells expressing NK-cell markers.

This specimen was PBMCs from blood, taken on the day of vaccination. The receptor set was obtained from a man over 45 who received an inactivated influenza vaccine. Both conserved end residues are part of each CDR3. Each record gives: J gene, D gene, V gene, CDR3 protein. D genes are given only for firm matches.

>TRBJ1-2|NA|TRBV7-2
CASSFRGDGGYTF
>TRBJ1-1|NA|TRBV6-2/TRBV6-3
CASSYSSEKVEAFF
>TRBJ1-3|NA|TRBV4-3
CASSQDRFSSGNTIYF
>TRBJ1-1|TRBD1|TRBV12-3/TRBV12-4
CASSPDRDTEAFF
>TRBJ2-1|TRBD2|TRBV5-1
CASSTAGGIYNEQFF
>TRBJ1-1|NA|TRBV7-9
CASSLEGDNTEAFF
>TRBJ1-1|TRBD1|TRBV15
CATSVRQGARTEAFF
>TRBJ1-4|NA|TRBV10-3
CAISTGMTNEKLFF
>TRBJ2-2|TRBD2|TRBV4-2
CASSQFKLAGDTGELFF
>TRBJ2-1|NA|TRBV18
CASSPAHLDEQFF
>TRBJ2-4|TRBD2|TRBV12-3/TRBV12-4
CASSLTREGIQYF
>TRBJ2-1|TRBD1|TRBV2
CASSEAGGVGNEQFF
>TRBJ1-5|NA|TRBV12-3/TRBV12-4
CASSLRGIGYQPQHF
>TRBJ2-5|NA|TRBV6-1
CASRREGGQETQYF
>TRBJ2-2|NA|TRBV3-1
CASSQEGLNTGELFF
>TRBJ1-3|NA|TRBV12-3/TRBV12-4
CASSLVRAGNTIYF
>TRBJ2-2|TRBD2|TRBV30
CAWRLAGAIGVLFF
>TRBJ2-5|TRBD1|TRBV29-1
CSVRQGIDQTQYF
>TRBJ1-1|TRBD1|TRBV5-1
CASRAGQGAWNTEAFF
>TRBJ1-5|NA|TRBV5-1
CASSSAGGRQPRHF
>TRBJ2-1|TRBD1|TRBV19
CASSMGQGQDEQFF
>TRBJ2-1|TRBD2|TRBV20-1
CSASQGLARARGQFF
>TRBJ2-5|TRBD2|TRBV9
CASSVGGLAGETQYF
>TRBJ1-2|NA|TRBV5-1
CASSLDTNYGYTF
>TRBJ2-5|TRBD1|TRBV20-1
CSARDVTGGLETQYF
>TRBJ2-1|NA|TRBV14
CASSQGFDYYNEQFF
>TRBJ2-7|NA|TRBV12-3/TRBV12-4
CASGRQAYEQYF
>TRBJ2-1|TRBD2|TRBV28
CASSLVLAGVVYEQFF
>TRBJ2-1|TRBD2|TRBV12-3/TRBV12-4
CASRRLAGGNNEQFF
>TRBJ1-1|NA|TRBV15
CATSRGTNTEAFF
>TRBJ2-1|TRBD2|TRBV7-3
CASSSTSGVQFF
>TRBJ2-7|TRBD2|TRBV20-1
CAPQGVAGDGSYEQYF
>TRBJ2-3|TRBD2|TRBV20-1
CSAPGAAGGSTDTQYF